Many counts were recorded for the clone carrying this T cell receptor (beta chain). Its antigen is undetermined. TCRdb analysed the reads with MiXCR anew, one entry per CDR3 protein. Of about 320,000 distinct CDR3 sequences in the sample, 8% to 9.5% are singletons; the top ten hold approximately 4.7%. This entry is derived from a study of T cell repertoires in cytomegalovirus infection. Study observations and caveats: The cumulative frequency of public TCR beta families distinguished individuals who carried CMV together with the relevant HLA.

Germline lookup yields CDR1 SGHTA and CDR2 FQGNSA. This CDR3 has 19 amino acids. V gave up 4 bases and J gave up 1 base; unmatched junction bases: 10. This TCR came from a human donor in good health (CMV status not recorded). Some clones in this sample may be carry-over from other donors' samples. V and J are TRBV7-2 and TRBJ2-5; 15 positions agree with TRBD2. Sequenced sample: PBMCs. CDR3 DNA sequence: TGTGCCAGCAGCTATTCTGGACTAGCGGGGGGGCGGGGCCAAGAGACCCAGTACTTC. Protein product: CASSYSGLAGGRGQETQYF.